The clone carrying this T cell receptor gamma chain was counted only a few times. The antigen remains undetermined. This sample was taken from a study of Vδ1+ human thymocytes. Study findings and constraints: Highly polyclonal TRG and TRD repertoires with Gaussian CDR3 length distributions appeared in thymus.

RNA was extracted from the cells and then reverse transcribed. Pooled V-gene forward primers with one constant-region reverse primer generated the CDR3 amplicons by multiplex PCR. TCRdb processed the multiplex PCR reads again with the CATT caller. The sample includes 20,000 to 25,000 gamma-chain clones, 12% to 15% of them seen just once. This CDR3 has 12 residues. Germline V gene lookup returns CDR1 VINAFY and CDR2 YDVSNSKD. Germline trimming cut 3 bases from V and 7 bases from J; bases unmatched to any gene: 6. The sample comprised Vdelta1+ gamma-delta thymocytes from the thymus. The subset: FACS-sorted CD3+ TCRalphabeta- TCRVdelta1+ TCRVdelta2- thymocytes. The sequence was obtained from a child under three years old who had congenital heart surgery. The V gene is TRGV5, the J gene TRGJ1 or TRGJ2. This CDR3 reads CATWDSGYKKLF. The DNA of the CDR3 is TGTGCCACCTGGGACTCTGGGTATAAGAAACTCTTT.